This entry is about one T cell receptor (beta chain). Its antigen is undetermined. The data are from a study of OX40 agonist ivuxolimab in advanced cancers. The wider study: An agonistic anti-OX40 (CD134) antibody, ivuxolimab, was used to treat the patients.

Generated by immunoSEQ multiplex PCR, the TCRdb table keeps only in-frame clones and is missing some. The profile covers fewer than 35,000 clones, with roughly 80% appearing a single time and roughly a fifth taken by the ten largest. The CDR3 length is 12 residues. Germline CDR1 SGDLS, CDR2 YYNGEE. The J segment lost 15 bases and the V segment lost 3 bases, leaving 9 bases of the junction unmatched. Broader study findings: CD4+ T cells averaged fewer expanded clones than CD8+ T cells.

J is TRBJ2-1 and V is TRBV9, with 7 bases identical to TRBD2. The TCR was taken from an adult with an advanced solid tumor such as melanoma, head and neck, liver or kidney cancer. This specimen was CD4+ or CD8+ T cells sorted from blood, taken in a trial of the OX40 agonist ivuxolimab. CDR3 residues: CASSGQVSGTFF. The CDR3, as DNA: TGTGCCAGCAGCGGCCAGGTGAGCGGGACGTTCTTC.